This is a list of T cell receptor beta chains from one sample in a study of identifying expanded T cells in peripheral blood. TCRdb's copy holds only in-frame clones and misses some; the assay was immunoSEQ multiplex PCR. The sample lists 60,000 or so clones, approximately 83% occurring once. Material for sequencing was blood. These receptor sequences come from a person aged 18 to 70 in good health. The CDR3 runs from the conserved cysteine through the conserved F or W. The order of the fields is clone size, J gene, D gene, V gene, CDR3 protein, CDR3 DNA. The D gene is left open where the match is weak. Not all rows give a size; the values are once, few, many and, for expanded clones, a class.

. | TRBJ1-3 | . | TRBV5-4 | CASSPGGGRSGNTIYF | TGTGCCAGCAGCCCTGGGGGGGGGAGATCTGGAAACACCATATATTTT
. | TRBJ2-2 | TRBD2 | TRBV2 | CASSFLAVGKGGELFF | TGTGCCAGCAGTTTCCTAGCGGTTGGGAAAGGCGGGGAGCTGTTTTTT
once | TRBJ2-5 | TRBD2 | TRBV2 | CASRWGGVYSETQYF | TGTGCCAGCAGGTGGGGGGGAGTATACTCGGAGACCCAGTACTTC
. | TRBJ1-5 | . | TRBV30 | CAWSLGGRNQPQHF | TGTGCCTGGAGCCTTGGGGGCCGCAATCAGCCCCAGCATTTT
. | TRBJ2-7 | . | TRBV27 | CASSPHLSSYEQYF | TGTGCCAGCAGTCCCCACTTGAGCTCCTACGAGCAGTACTTC
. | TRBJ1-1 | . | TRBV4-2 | CASSQDPAGNTEAFF | TGTGCCAGCAGCCAAGATCCGGCAGGGAACACTGAAGCTTTCTTT
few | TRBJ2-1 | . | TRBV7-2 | CASSLDGQIYNEQFF | TGTGCCAGCAGCTTGGATGGACAGATCTACAATGAGCAGTTCTTC
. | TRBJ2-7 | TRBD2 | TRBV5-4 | CASSLALGLASLEQYF | TGTGCCAGCAGCTTGGCCCTGGGACTAGCAAGTCTCGAGCAGTACTTC
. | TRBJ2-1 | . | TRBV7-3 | CASSRQQSSYNEQFF | TGTGCCAGCAGCCGCCAACAGAGCTCCTACAATGAGCAGTTCTTC
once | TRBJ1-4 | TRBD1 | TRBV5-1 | CASSSGQLGEKLFF | TGCGCCAGCAGCTCGGGACAGTTGGGCGAAAAACTGTTTTTT
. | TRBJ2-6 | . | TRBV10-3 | CAISGGGTGANVLTF | TGTGCCATCAGTGGAGGGGGGACGGGGGCCAACGTCCTGACTTTC
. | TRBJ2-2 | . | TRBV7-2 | CASRGTRRTGELFF | TGTGCCAGCAGAGGGACGAGGAGGACCGGGGAGCTGTTTTTT
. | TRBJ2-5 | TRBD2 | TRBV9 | CASSPSLGGAEETQYF | TGTGCCAGCAGCCCGTCTCTCGGGGGGGCCGAAGAGACCCAGTACTTC
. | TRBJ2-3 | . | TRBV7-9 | CASRRITDTQYF | TGTGCCAGCAGGAGAATCACAGATACGCAGTATTTT
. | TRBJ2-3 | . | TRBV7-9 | CASEGSAEDTQYF | TGTGCGAGTGAAGGATCCGCGGAAGATACGCAGTATTTT
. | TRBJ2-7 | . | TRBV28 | CASSPVAYEQYF | TGTGCCAGCTCTCCTGTGGCCTACGAGCAGTACTTC
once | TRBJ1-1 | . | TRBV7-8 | CASSLGGARTEAFF | TGTGCCAGCAGCTTAGGGGGCGCTAGAACTGAAGCTTTCTTT
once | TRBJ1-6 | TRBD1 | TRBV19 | CASSAQSGQRDSPLHF | TGTGCCAGTAGTGCCCAATCGGGACAGCGGGATTCACCCCTCCACTTT
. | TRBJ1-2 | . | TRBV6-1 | CASSEDAGSQYGYTF | TGTGCCAGCAGTGAAGACGCCGGCAGCCAGTATGGCTACACCTTC
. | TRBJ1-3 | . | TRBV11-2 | CASSSQLRGAGNTIYF | TGTGCCAGCAGCTCCCAACTGCGGGGGGCCGGAAACACCATATATTTT
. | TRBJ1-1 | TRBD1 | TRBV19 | CASKSGQGAHTEAFF | TGTGCCAGTAAGTCGGGACAGGGGGCCCACACTGAAGCTTTCTTT
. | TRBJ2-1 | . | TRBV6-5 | CASSYEGKDPNEQFF | TGTGCCAGCAGTTACGAGGGAAAAGACCCCAATGAGCAGTTCTTC
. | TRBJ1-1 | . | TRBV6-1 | CASSESWYAGQAFF | TGTGCCAGCAGTGAAAGTTGGTATGCAGGGCAAGCTTTCTTT
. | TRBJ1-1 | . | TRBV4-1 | CASSQESQGRTEAFF | TGCGCCAGCAGCCAAGAAAGTCAGGGAAGGACTGAAGCTTTCTTT
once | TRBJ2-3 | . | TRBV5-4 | CASSQGVTSSRNRTDTQYF | TGTGCCAGCAGCCAGGGGGTGACTAGCTCCCGTAATCGGACAGATACGCAGTATTTT
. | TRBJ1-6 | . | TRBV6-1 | CASFRKGSPLHF | TGTGCCAGCTTCAGGAAGGGCTCACCCCTCCACTTT
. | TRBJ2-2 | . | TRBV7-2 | CASSFGISTGLFF | TGTGCCAGCAGCTTTGGGATTAGTACAGGGCTGTTTTTT
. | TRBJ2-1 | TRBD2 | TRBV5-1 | CASSQSGRGTYNEQFF | TGCGCCAGCAGCCAGAGCGGGAGAGGGACCTACAATGAGCAGTTCTTC
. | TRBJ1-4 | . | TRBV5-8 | CASSLPTLPEKLFF | TGTGCCAGCAGCTTGCCCACGTTGCCGGAAAAACTGTTTTTT
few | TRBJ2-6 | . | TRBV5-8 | CASSLVSVPGANVLTF | TGTGCCAGCAGCTTGGTGTCCGTGCCTGGGGCCAACGTCCTGACTTTC
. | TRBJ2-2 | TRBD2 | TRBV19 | CASGDRAGPRGELFF | TGTGCCAGTGGCGACAGAGCGGGGCCCAGGGGGGAGCTGTTTTTT
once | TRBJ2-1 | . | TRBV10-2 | CAGSIGGPYNEQFF | TGCGCCGGATCGATTGGGGGCCCCTACAATGAGCAGTTCTTC
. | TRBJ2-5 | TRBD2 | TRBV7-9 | CASSPNGGGGETQYF | TGTGCCAGCAGCCCAAATGGCGGGGGAGGCGAGACCCAGTACTTC
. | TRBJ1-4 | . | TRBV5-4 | CASSLRQNEKLFF | TGTGCCAGCAGCTTGAGACAGAATGAAAAACTGTTTTTT
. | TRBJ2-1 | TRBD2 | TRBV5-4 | CASSLKREGYNEQFF | TGTGCCAGCAGCCTCAAGCGGGAGGGTTACAATGAGCAGTTCTTC
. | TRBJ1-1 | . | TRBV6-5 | CASRNPGPNTEAFF | TGTGCCAGCAGAAATCCGGGACCGAACACTGAAGCTTTCTTT
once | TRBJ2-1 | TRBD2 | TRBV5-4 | CASSPTSGRPLDNEQFF | TGTGCCAGCAGTCCAACTAGCGGGAGACCTCTTGACAATGAGCAGTTCTTC
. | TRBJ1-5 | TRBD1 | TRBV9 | CASSRGQGTNQPQHF | TGTGCCAGCAGCAGGGGACAGGGAACCAATCAGCCCCAGCATTTT
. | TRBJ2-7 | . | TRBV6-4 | CASSPPPGTFMRDPEQYF | TGTGCCAGCAGCCCCCCTCCCGGGACATTTATGAGGGATCCGGAGCAGTACTTC
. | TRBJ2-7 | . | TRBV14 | CASSRAGRAYEQYF | TGTGCCAGCAGCCGGGCGGGAAGAGCCTACGAGCAGTACTTC
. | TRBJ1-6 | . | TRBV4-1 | CASSQILAYNSPLHF | TGCGCCAGCAGCCAAATCTTGGCCTATAATTCACCCCTCCACTTT
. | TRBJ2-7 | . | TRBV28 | CASSLSRDPTYEQYF | TGTGCCAGCAGTTTAAGCCGGGACCCGACCTACGAGCAGTACTTC
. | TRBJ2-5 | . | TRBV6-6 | CASIRDNTSKTQYF | TGTGCCAGCATCCGGGACAACACCTCCAAGACCCAGTACTTC
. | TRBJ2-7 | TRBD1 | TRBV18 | CASSRDRESEQYF | TGTGCCAGCTCACGGGACAGGGAAAGCGAGCAGTACTTC
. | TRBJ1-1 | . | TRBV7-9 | CASSFSENTEAFF | TGTGCCAGCAGCTTTTCGGAGAACACTGAAGCTTTCTTT
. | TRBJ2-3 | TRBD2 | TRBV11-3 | CASSDRGGADTQYF | TGTGCCAGCAGCGATCGGGGGGGCGCAGATACGCAGTATTTT
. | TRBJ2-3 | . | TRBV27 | CASSFASTITDTQYF | TGTGCCAGCAGTTTCGCTAGCACAATCACGGATACGCAGTATTTT
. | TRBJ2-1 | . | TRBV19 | CASNTRNEQFF | TGTGCCAGTAACACACGCAATGAGCAGTTCTTC
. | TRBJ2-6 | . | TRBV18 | CASSPGTGANVLTF | TGTGCCAGCTCACCTGGGACTGGGGCCAACGTCCTGACTTTC
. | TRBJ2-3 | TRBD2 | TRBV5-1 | CASSLGLAGGYTDTQYF | TGCGCCAGCAGCTTGGGACTAGCGGGAGGATACACAGATACGCAGTATTTT
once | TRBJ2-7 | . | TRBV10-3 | CAISETNLWGEQYF | TGTGCCATCAGCGAGACGAATTTATGGGGCGAGCAGTACTTC
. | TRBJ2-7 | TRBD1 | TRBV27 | CASSPRQGWYEQYF | TGTGCCAGCAGTCCGCGACAGGGGTGGTACGAGCAGTACTTC